The 8 T cell receptor beta chains given below trace back to one sample, sequenced in a study of OX40 agonist ivuxolimab in advanced cancers. Assay: immunoSEQ multiplex PCR; the TCRdb copy retains only in-frame clones and omits some. This sample has approximately 28,000 clones, with around 87% found just once. Sequences were derived from CD4+ or CD8+ T cells sorted from blood, sampled in a trial of the OX40 agonist ivuxolimab. Receptor source: an adult with an advanced solid tumor such as melanoma, head and neck, liver or kidney cancer.

This clone was observed a single time. The chain recombines TRBV18 with TRBJ1-2; TRBD1 matches 9 bases. With 5 bases clipped from V and 6 bases from J, the junction kept 16 bases outside the gene matches. In germline, CDR1 is KGHSH, CDR2 LQKENI. CDR3 length equals 17 residues. Written as DNA, the CDR3 is TGTGCCAGCTCAGCCACCGGGACAGGGCTCGGGGAGGATGGCTACACCTTC. Translation: CASSATGTGLGEDGYTF.

V and J are TRBV6-6 and TRBJ2-7; D is possibly TRBD1 or TRBD2 (5 bases each). Germline V gene data show CDR1 as MNHNY and CDR2 as SVGAGI (reference sequence). The CDR3 runs 12 residues. Trimming cost V 7 bases and J 3 bases, with 10 bases left between them. Written as DNA, the CDR3 is TGTGCCAGCAACTCTGGGGGCTACGAGCAGTACTTC. Translating it yields CASNSGGYEQYF.

The rearrangement uses TRBV11-2 and TRBJ1-2, with unresolved D. The germline V gene encodes CDR1 SGHAT and CDR2 FQNNGV. The V end lost 5 bases, the J end lost 4 bases, and 17 bases lay between the germline ends. This CDR3 is 15 amino acids long. The CDR3 DNA is TGTGCCAGCAGCGGCCTGAGGGCTGGAGGCTATGGCTACACCTTC. It encodes CASSGLRAGGYGYTF.

J is TRBJ2-1 and V is TRBV2, with 8 bases fitting TRBD2. Looked up from germline, CDR1 is SNHLY and CDR2 is FYNNEI. Trimming at V came to 0 bases and at J to 0 bases, leaving 1 base not matched to a gene. CDR3 length equals 16 residues. The CDR3 coding sequence is TGTGCCAGCAGTGAAGCGGCGGGAGGCTCCTACAATGAGCAGTTCTTC. Translation gives CASSEAAGGSYNEQFF.

V gene TRBV7-9 combines with J gene TRBJ2-7; perhaps D is TRBD1 or TRBD2 (5 bases each). The CDR3 spans 15 residues. Trimming took 4 bases from V and 3 from J, leaving 16 bases between them. The germline V gene has CDR1 SEHNR and CDR2 FQNEAQ (reference sequence). CDR3 sequence (DNA): TGTGCCAGCAGCTCCTCCGGGACCCTAGGCTACGAGCAGTACTTC. Translating gives CASSSSGTLGYEQYF.

V and J are TRBV19 and TRBJ2-7; D gene uncertain. CDR3 length: 15 residues. Trimming removed 2 bases at V and 2 bases at J, with 13 bases between. The germline CDR1 and CDR2 sequences are LNHDA and SQIVND (reference sequence). The CDR3 sequence is CASSIKGGTPYEQYF. CDR3 coding DNA: TGTGCCAGTAGTATAAAGGGCGGAACCCCCTACGAGCAGTACTTC.

The rearrangement links TRBV5-1 to TRBJ2-5; maybe TRBD2 (6 bases). With 2 bases removed from V and 5 bases from J, the gap between germline ends came to 10 bases. The CDR3 is 13 residues long. CDR1 and CDR2 from the germline V gene are SGHRS and YFSETQ. CDR3 sequence reads: CASSFTEGETQYF. The CDR3 DNA is TGCGCCAGCAGCTTCACGGAGGGGGAGACCCAGTACTTC.

Note on this clone: Other DNA sequences in the sample encode the same CDR3. The CDR3: CASSRDRGSNQPQHF. CDR3 nucleotides: TGTGCCAGCAGCAGGGACAGGGGCAGCAATCAGCCCCAGCATTTT. The chain links TRBV7-2 to TRBJ1-5; 10 bases are shared with TRBD1. This CDR3 is 15 amino acids long. CDR1 is SGHTA, CDR2 FQGNSA, per germline. The V gene end was trimmed by 5 bases and the J gene end by 1 base; junction bases not matched to a gene: 2.